This is a list of T cell receptor beta chains from one sample in a study of blood T cell repertoires in COVID-19. Using immunoSEQ multiplex PCR, the repertoire was profiled, and TCRdb retains in-frame clones only, with some absent. The repertoire holds more than 150,000 clones, with under 85% as singletons. The sequenced sample consisted of peripheral blood. These TCRs come from a man in his 60s with active or convalescent COVID-19. Both conserved end residues are part of each CDR3. D genes are given only for firm matches. The size entry is marked missing in some rows and otherwise reads once, few, many or a size class.

CDR3	DNA	length	V	J	size	D
CASSSWTSGTYNEQFF	TGTGCCAGCAGTTCTTGGACTAGCGGGACCTACAATGAGCAGTTCTTC	16	TRBV6-5	TRBJ2-1	NA	TRBD2
CASSYSRTPNTEAFF	TGTGCCAGCAGTTACTCGCGGACACCGAACACTGAAGCTTTCTTT	15	TRBV6-2/TRBV6-3	TRBJ1-1	NA	NA
CASSYVGDEQYF	TGTGCCAGCAGTTACGTCGGGGACGAGCAGTACTTC	12	TRBV6-2/TRBV6-3	TRBJ2-7	NA	NA
CASREGRGQETQYF	TGTGCCAGCAGGGAGGGGCGAGGTCAAGAGACCCAGTACTTC	14	TRBV2	TRBJ2-5	NA	NA
CASSLAGRGNTEAFF	TGCGCCAGCAGCTTGGCCGGCAGGGGTAACACTGAAGCTTTCTTT	15	TRBV5-1	TRBJ1-1	few	NA
CASSLLAGDVGELFF	TGTGCCAGCAGCTTACTAGCGGGAGATGTCGGGGAGCTGTTTTTT	15	TRBV7-9	TRBJ2-2	NA	TRBD2
CASSLGLALHEQFF	TGTGCCAGCAGCTTAGGACTGGCTTTGCATGAGCAGTTCTTC	14	TRBV5-8	TRBJ2-1	NA	NA
CASSGYHRDGGTDTQYF	TGTGCCAGCAGTGGATACCACAGGGATGGGGGCACAGATACGCAGTATTTT	17	TRBV27	TRBJ2-3	once	NA
CSVEAVASGANVLTF	TGCAGCGTTGAAGCGGTAGCCTCTGGGGCCAACGTCCTGACTTTC	15	TRBV29-1	TRBJ2-6	NA	NA
CASSSQVGPAYEQYF	TGTGCCAGCAGCTCCCAGGTGGGGCCGGCCTACGAGCAGTACTTC	15	TRBV6-5	TRBJ2-7	NA	NA
CASTESRSTYNSPLHF	TGTGCCAGCACCGAGAGCAGGTCCACCTATAATTCACCCCTCCACTTT	16	TRBV28	TRBJ1-6	NA	NA
CASSLGSGGQGSEKLFF	TGTGCCAGCAGCTTGGGTAGTGGAGGACAGGGCTCTGAAAAACTGTTTTTT	17	TRBV5-6	TRBJ1-4	NA	TRBD1
CASSLGAGTGIQETQYF	TGTGCCAGCAGCTTAGGGGCGGGGACAGGTATACAAGAGACCCAGTACTTC	17	TRBV7-8	TRBJ2-5	NA	TRBD1
CAISRASESTDTQYF	TGTGCCATCAGTCGGGCTAGCGAGAGCACAGATACGCAGTATTTT	15	TRBV10-3	TRBJ2-3	NA	NA
CASSVVGVEDEQFF	TGTGCCAGCAGTGTAGTGGGAGTGGAGGATGAGCAGTTCTTC	14	TRBV25-1	TRBJ2-1	NA	NA
CASSFGSYEQYF	TGTGCCAGCAGCTTCGGGAGCTACGAGCAGTACTTC	12	TRBV11-1	TRBJ2-7	NA	NA
CASSCISGKCPTDTQYF	TGTGCCAGCAGCTGTATCTCGGGAAAGTGCCCCACAGATACGCAGTATTTT	17	TRBV28	TRBJ2-3	NA	NA
CASTSTDPNTGELFF	TGTGCCAGCACTTCGACTGACCCGAACACCGGGGAGCTGTTTTTT	15	TRBV6-5	TRBJ2-2	NA	NA
CASSLGQGPSGNTIYF	TGCGCCAGCAGCTTGGGACAGGGCCCCTCTGGAAACACCATATATTTT	16	TRBV5-1	TRBJ1-3	once	TRBD1
CAISDLFSGNREQYF	TGTGCCATCAGTGATTTATTTAGCGGGAACCGCGAGCAGTACTTC	15	TRBV10-3	TRBJ2-7	NA	TRBD2
CASSHHTSGGGTDTQYF	TGTGCCAGCAGCCACCACACTAGCGGAGGGGGCACAGATACGCAGTATTTT	17	TRBV4-2	TRBJ2-3	NA	TRBD2
CASSKQGYPAYEQYF	TGTGCCAGCAGCAAACAGGGTTATCCCGCCTACGAGCAGTACTTC	15	TRBV7-8	TRBJ2-7	few	NA
CASSWGVTGGYTF	TGTGCCAGCAGTTGGGGGGTGACCGGTGGCTACACCTTC	13	TRBV5-4	TRBJ1-2	NA	NA
CASSLSDSTNYGYTF	TGTGCCAGTAGTTTATCGGACAGCACTAACTATGGCTACACCTTC	15	TRBV19	TRBJ1-2	NA	NA
CASSQNGETYEQYF	TGTGCCAGCTCACAAAACGGGGAGACCTACGAGCAGTACTTC	14	TRBV18	TRBJ2-7	few	NA
CASSQVGTGGDEQYF	TGTGCCAGCAGCCAAGTCGGGACAGGGGGCGACGAGCAGTACTTC	15	TRBV14	TRBJ2-7	NA	TRBD1
CASSLTPGQGLGSGNTIYF	TGTGCCAGCAGCTTAACACCGGGACAGGGACTGGGCTCTGGAAACACCATATATTTT	19	TRBV7-2	TRBJ1-3	few	TRBD1
CASRSTGELFF	TGTGCCAGCAGATCCACAGGGGAGCTGTTTTTT	11	TRBV12-3/TRBV12-4	TRBJ2-2	NA	NA
CASSFGLRGTGELFF	TGTGCCAGCAGCTTCGGACTCCGGGGCACCGGGGAGCTGTTTTTT	15	TRBV7-3	TRBJ2-2	once	NA